This T cell receptor beta chain was found in a study of blood T cell repertoires in COVID-19. The CDR3 contains 13 residues. Trimming took 2 bases from V and 8 from J, leaving 13 bases between them. Germline CDR1 and CDR2: SGDLS and YYNGEE. The method was immunoSEQ multiplex PCR; TCRdb's version includes in-frame clones alone and lacks a portion of them. Here the sample spans 150,000 to 200,000 clones, around 76% being singletons. This clonotype was obtained from a woman aged 50 to 60 with acute COVID-19. The material sequenced was PBMCs or T cells enriched from blood (not recorded which). The genes are TRBV9 and TRBJ1-2; D might be TRBD1 (6 bases). CDR3: CASSVGGAQGYTF. In nucleotides, the CDR3 is TGTGCCAGCAGCGTGGGGGGGGCACAAGGCTACACCTTC.